This T cell receptor beta chain was observed in a study of T cell responses to AZD1222 COVID-19 vaccine. Here immunoSEQ multiplex PCR was the method, and the copy in TCRdb shows in-frame clones only, minus some. The repertoire consists of roughly 120,000 clones, with about 89% occurring once and the leading ten covering 4% to 5.5%. This receptor was taken from an adult who received the AZD1222 COVID-19 vaccine. The material sequenced was peripheral blood, taken 28 days after the second AZD1222 dose.

In DNA form, the CDR3 reads TGTGCCAGCAGCCAAGAAATAAAGCGGGGGCGGGCAGATACGCAGTATTTT. Translating it yields CASSQEIKRGRADTQYF. J is TRBJ2-3 and V is TRBV3-1 (or the pseudogene TRBV3-2); 8 nucleotides line up with TRBD2. Germline lookup yields CDR1 LGHDT and CDR2 YNNKEL (reference sequence). The CDR3 is 17 amino acids. Trimming at V came to 0 bases and at J to 4 bases, leaving 9 bases not matched to a gene.